This T cell receptor delta chain originates from a study of γδ T cells in repeated Plasmodium falciparum infection. Study-wide context: Sampling occurred at baseline, pre-infection for selected infections, and 21 days post-infection.

Each sorted gammadelta sample had TRG and TRD chains sequenced. With CATT, TCRdb re-called clones from the multiplex PCR reads. In the table there are some 100,000 delta-chain clones, over 1.1% of which are singletons. This clone has a count of ten or more. Its antigen is not known. This CDR3 has 22 amino acids. With V trimmed by 4 bases and J by 4 bases, 29 bases remained unmatched. CDR1 and CDR2 (germline): TSWWSYY, QGS. Bulk repertoires came from Vgamma9/Vdelta2+ or Vdelta2-negative gammadelta T cells flow-sorted from PBMC. Study-wide results and limits: Vdelta2-negative gammadelta repertoires, largely Vdelta1+, seemingly showed infection-driven waves of new clonal selection. Compared with Australian children, Malian Vdelta2-negative repertoires seemed more clonal, less diverse, less shared.

Sequencing used gamma-delta T cells from blood. This sequence originates from a pool of human donors (malaria-infected and uninfected, not separated). The V and J genes are TRDV1 and TRDJ1, with TRDD3 identical over 8 bases. CDR3 region: CALGVHSNWGSQYVREIDKLIF. The CDR3 nucleotides read TGTGCTCTTGGGGTCCACTCTAACTGGGGGTCACAATACGTCCGGGAGATCGATAAACTCATCTTT.